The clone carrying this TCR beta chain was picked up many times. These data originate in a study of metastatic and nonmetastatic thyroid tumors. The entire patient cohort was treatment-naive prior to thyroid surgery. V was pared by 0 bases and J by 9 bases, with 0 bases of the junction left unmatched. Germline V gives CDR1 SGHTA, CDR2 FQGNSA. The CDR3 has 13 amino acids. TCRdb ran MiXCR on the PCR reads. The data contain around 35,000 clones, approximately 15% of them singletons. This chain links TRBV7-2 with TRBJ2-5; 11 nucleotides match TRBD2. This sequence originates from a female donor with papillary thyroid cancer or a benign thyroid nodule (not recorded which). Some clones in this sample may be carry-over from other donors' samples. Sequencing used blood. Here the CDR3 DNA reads TGTGCCAGCAGCTTAGCTAGCGGGGGGGCCCAGTACTTC. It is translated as CASSLASGGAQYF. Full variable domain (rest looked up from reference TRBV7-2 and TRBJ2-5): GAGVSQSPSNKVTEKGKDVELRCDPISGHTALYWYRQSLGQGLEFLIYFQGNSAPDKSGLPSDRFSAERTGGSVSTLTIQRTQQEDSAVYLCASSLASGGAQYFGPGTRLLVL.